The rows below give T cell receptor beta chains drawn from one sample of a study of OX40 agonist ivuxolimab in advanced cancers. Clones were sequenced by immunoSEQ multiplex PCR, and TCRdb holds only the in-frame ones, with some missing. The table lists about 3,000 clones, approximately 80% of them singletons, with 15% to 20% in the top ten. Sequences were derived from CD4+ or CD8+ T cells sorted from blood, sampled in a trial of the OX40 agonist ivuxolimab. These TCRs come from an adult with an advanced solid tumor such as melanoma, head and neck, liver or kidney cancer. The CDR3 runs from the conserved cysteine through the conserved F or W. D genes are given only for firm matches. Size is omitted from some rows. Given values are once, few, many or a class for expanded clones.

d_call,v_call,clone_size,j_call,cdr3_nt,cdr3_aa
TRBD1,TRBV7-9,.,TRBJ2-3,TGTGCCACCCAGGGGGTGGTTAGCACAGATACGCAGTATTTT,CATQGVVSTDTQYF
TRBD2,TRBV7-2,.,TRBJ2-5,TGTGCCAGCAGTCCCGGGCGGGGGGGCCTTGTAGAGACCCAGTACTTC,CASSPGRGGLVETQYF
TRBD2,TRBV19,.,TRBJ2-2,TGTGCCAGTAGTATTCTCCTGGCGACTAGCCCTGTTGGGGAGCTGTTTTTT,CASSILLATSPVGELFF
TRBD2,TRBV11-1,.,TRBJ2-5,TGTGCCAGCAGCTTATATCCTAGCGGGGGCCAAGAGACCCAGTACTTC,CASSLYPSGGQETQYF
.,TRBV30,.,TRBJ2-5,TGTGCCTGGAGAGGCGAGGGTATGGAGACCCAGTACTTC,CAWRGEGMETQYF
.,TRBV9,.,TRBJ1-2,TGTGCCAGCAGCGTAGAGGGGTCGGGGACAACCTATGGCTACACCTTC,CASSVEGSGTTYGYTF
.,TRBV2,few,TRBJ2-7,TGTGCCAGCAGCGGCCTGGAGCAGTACTTC,CASSGLEQYF
TRBD1,TRBV10-3,.,TRBJ2-5,TGTGCCATCAGACGGGACAGCCAAGAGACCCAGTACTTC,CAIRRDSQETQYF
TRBD2,TRBV2,.,TRBJ2-7,TGTGCCAGCAGTGAGTCCAATCCTAGCGGGGGTGTGGGGTTGCAGTACTTC,CASSESNPSGGVGLQYF
.,TRBV27,.,TRBJ1-2,TGTGCCAGCAGGGGGCTCAGCTATGGCTACACCTTC,CASRGLSYGYTF
.,TRBV11-3,few,TRBJ2-1,TGTGCCAGCAGCTTAGCCGGGGACTACAATGAGCAGTTCTTC,CASSLAGDYNEQFF
.,TRBV20-1,.,TRBJ2-3,TGCAGTGCCGACCTTGTAGGGCAGTATTTT,CSADLVGQYF
.,TRBV15,.,TRBJ1-5,TGTGCCACCAGCAGAGATTGGGCAGGGTGGGACAATCAGCCCCAGCATTTT,CATSRDWAGWDNQPQHF
.,TRBV11-3,.,TRBJ2-7,TGTGCCAGCAGCTTGGGGCCGGGGAGCGAGCAGTACTTC,CASSLGPGSEQYF
.,TRBV28,.,TRBJ2-7,TGTGCCAGCAGTTTATATCAGGGCTACGAGCAGTACTTC,CASSLYQGYEQYF
.,TRBV15,.,TRBJ1-2,TGTGCCACCAGCAGGGAGGGGGGCGCTAACTATGGCTACACCTTC,CATSREGGANYGYTF
TRBD2,TRBV5-4,.,TRBJ2-5,TGTGCCAGCAGCTTGCGGTCTAGCGGGATCCAAGAGACCCAGTACTTC,CASSLRSSGIQETQYF
.,TRBV5-4,.,TRBJ2-7,TGTGCCAGCAGCTTGCACGGTTCCTCCTACGAGCAGTACTTC,CASSLHGSSYEQYF
.,TRBV9,.,TRBJ1-2,TGTGCCAGCAGCGTAGAACCCTCAGGGTCTGATGGCTACACCTTC,CASSVEPSGSDGYTF
TRBD1,TRBV7-8,once,TRBJ2-7,TGTGCCAGCAGCCAAGGGACAGGGGAGCAGTACTTC,CASSQGTGEQYF
.,TRBV11-2,.,TRBJ1-4,TGTGCCAGCAGCTTAGGGACAGCCGAAAAACTGTTTTTT,CASSLGTAEKLFF
TRBD1,TRBV28,.,TRBJ2-5,TGTGCCAGCAGTAGGACAGGGGGTTTGCGGGAGACCCAGTACTTC,CASSRTGGLRETQYF
TRBD2,TRBV9,.,TRBJ2-7,TGTGCCAGCAGCCCATACTCCGGGACTAGTTCCTACGAGCAGTACTTC,CASSPYSGTSSYEQYF
.,TRBV6-4,few,TRBJ1-6,TGTGCCAGCAGTGACTCGGCAGGGCTCAGTTCACCCCTCCACTTT,CASSDSAGLSSPLHF
TRBD1,TRBV5-1,.,TRBJ2-6,TGCGCCAGCAGCTTGACCGGGACAGGGGATACTGGGGCCAACGTCCTGACTTTC,CASSLTGTGDTGANVLTF
.,TRBV28,.,TRBJ1-2,TGTGCCAGCAGTGCTCTCGTGCGGGCAGGCTTAGGCTACACCTTC,CASSALVRAGLGYTF
.,TRBV7-9,.,TRBJ2-3,TGTGCCAGCACTCTAGGGCCAGATACGCAGTATTTT,CASTLGPDTQYF
TRBD1,TRBV15,few,TRBJ2-2,TGTGCCACCAGCAGGGAAGGGACAGACAAGAACACCGGGGAGCTGTTTTTT,CATSREGTDKNTGELFF
.,TRBV7-6,.,TRBJ2-2,TGTGCCAGCGGCTCAGCAAGCCTACCCAGCACCGGGGAGCTGTTTTTT,CASGSASLPSTGELFF
.,TRBV11-2,once,TRBJ2-7,TGTGCCAGCAGCGTACAACTCGAGCAGTACTTC,CASSVQLEQYF
.,TRBV10-3,.,TRBJ1-4,TGTGCCATCAGAGCTAGCCTTGCAACTAATGAAAAACTGTTTTTT,CAIRASLATNEKLFF
.,TRBV7-8,once,TRBJ2-3,TGTGCCAGCAGCCCGTTTCGCACAGATACGCAGTATTTT,CASSPFRTDTQYF
TRBD1,TRBV5-6,.,TRBJ1-1,TGTGCCAGCAGCTTGTTCAGTAGTAGGGGACAGTTGAACACTGAAGCTTTCTTT,CASSLFSSRGQLNTEAFF
.,TRBV4-1,few,TRBJ2-6,TGCGCCAGCAGCGTATGGAGCTCTGGGGCCAACGTCCTGACTTTC,CASSVWSSGANVLTF
.,TRBV7-2,.,TRBJ1-2,TGTGCCAGCAGCTTCCACAGTGATGGCTACACCTTC,CASSFHSDGYTF
TRBD2,TRBV25-1,.,TRBJ2-7,TGTGCCAGCACCCAAACCCCAGGGGCGGGAGGAAGTCACGAGCAGTACTTC,CASTQTPGAGGSHEQYF
TRBD2,TRBV28,.,TRBJ2-2,TGCGCGCCCCCGGGACTAGCCACCGGGGAGCTGTTTTTT,CAPPGLATGELFF
.,TRBV29-1,few,TRBJ2-3,TGCAGCGTTGTCCCCTGGGTGGCACCGAGACCACCGACAGATACGCAGTATTTT,CSVVPWVAPRPPTDTQYF
.,TRBV5-4,.,TRBJ2-3,TGTGCCAGCAGCTTGATTCCTAGAGGGATAGATACGCAGTATTTT,CASSLIPRGIDTQYF
TRBD2,TRBV9,.,TRBJ2-1,TGTGCCAGCAGCCACCCAAGAGCGGGAGCGAGGAATGAGCAGTTCTTC,CASSHPRAGARNEQFF